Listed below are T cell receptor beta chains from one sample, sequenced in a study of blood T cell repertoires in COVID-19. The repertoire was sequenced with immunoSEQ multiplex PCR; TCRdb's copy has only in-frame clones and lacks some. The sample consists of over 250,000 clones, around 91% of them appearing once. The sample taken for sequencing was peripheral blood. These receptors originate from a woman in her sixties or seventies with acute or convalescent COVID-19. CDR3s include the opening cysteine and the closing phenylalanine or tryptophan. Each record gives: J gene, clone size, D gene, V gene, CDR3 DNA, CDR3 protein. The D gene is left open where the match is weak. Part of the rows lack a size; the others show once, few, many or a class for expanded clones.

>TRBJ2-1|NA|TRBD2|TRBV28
TGTGCCAGCAGTCCCCTGGCTAGCGGGCCTTACAATGAGCAGTTCTTC
CASSPLASGPYNEQFF
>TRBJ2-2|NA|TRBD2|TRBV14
TGTGCCAGCAGCCCGCTACGTGGGGCGGGGGGTTCGAACACCGGGGAGCTGTTTTTT
CASSPLRGAGGSNTGELFF
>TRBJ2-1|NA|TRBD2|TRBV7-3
TGTGCCAGCAGCCCCCAGAACATCCCGGGGCGGGGGGAGCAGTTCTTC
CASSPQNIPGRGEQFF
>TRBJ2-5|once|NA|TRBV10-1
TGCGCCAGCAGTGAGGGGCTGTACCCCGAGAAAGAGACCCAGTACTTC
CASSEGLYPEKETQYF
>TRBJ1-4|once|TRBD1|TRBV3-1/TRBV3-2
TGTGCCAGCAGCGAGACCGGGACAGCAAATGAAAAACTGTTTTTT
CASSETGTANEKLFF
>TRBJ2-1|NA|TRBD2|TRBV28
TGTGCCAGCAGTTCTCAGGGACTAGCGGGAGATGGAGAGCAGTTCTTC
CASSSQGLAGDGEQFF
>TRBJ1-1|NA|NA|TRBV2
TGTGCCAGCGGGCGGGGCAGAGCCACTGAAGCTTTCTTT
CASGRGRATEAFF
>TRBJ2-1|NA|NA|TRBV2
TGTGCCAGCCACTTAGTATCTCCCGGTGTCTTC
CASHLVSPGVF
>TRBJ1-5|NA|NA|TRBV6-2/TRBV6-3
TGTGCCAGCAGTTACGGGAGGGACAATCAGCCCCAGCATTTT
CASSYGRDNQPQHF
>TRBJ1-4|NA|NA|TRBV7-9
TGTGCCAGCAGGGGTGGGCAGTGGCTCGAAAAACTGTTTTTT
CASRGGQWLEKLFF
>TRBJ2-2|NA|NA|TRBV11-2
TGTGCCAGCAGCGTCGTCCGGGCGACCGAGGGCGGGGAGCTGTTTTTT
CASSVVRATEGGELFF
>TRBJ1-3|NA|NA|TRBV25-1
TGTGCCAGCGGGGAGTTAAACACCATATATTTT
CASGELNTIYF
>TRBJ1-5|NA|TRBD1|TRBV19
TGTGCCAGTAGTAGCGGACAGGGGCGGCAGCCCCAGCATTTT
CASSSGQGRQPQHF
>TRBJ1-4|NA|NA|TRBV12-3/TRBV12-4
TGTGCCAGCAGGCTAGACGTATCTGAAAAACTGTTTTTT
CASRLDVSEKLFF
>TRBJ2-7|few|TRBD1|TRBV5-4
TGTGCCAGCACCCAGGGACAGGGGGCCTACGAGCAGTACTTC
CASTQGQGAYEQYF
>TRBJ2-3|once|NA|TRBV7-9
TGTGCCAGCAGCCCATTCGGTGTGGCTCCCCGAGGAGATACGCAGTATTTT
CASSPFGVAPRGDTQYF
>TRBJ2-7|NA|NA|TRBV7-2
TGTGCCAGCAGCGTGCGGGACGACTACGAGCAGTACTTC
CASSVRDDYEQYF
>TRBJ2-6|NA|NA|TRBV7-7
TGTGCCAGCAGCCCTCGGGGGACTGGGGCCAACGTCCTGACTTTC
CASSPRGTGANVLTF
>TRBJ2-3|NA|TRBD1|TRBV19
TGTGCCAGTAGTGACAGGGTTGTCAGCACAGATACGCAGTATTTT
CASSDRVVSTDTQYF
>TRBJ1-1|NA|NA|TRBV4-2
TGTGCCAGCAGCCAAGAAGCAGGGCTGAACACTGAAGCTTTCTTT
CASSQEAGLNTEAFF
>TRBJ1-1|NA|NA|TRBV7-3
TGTGCCAGCAGCCACAGGGCCCGCTTAACTTTCTTT
CASSHRARLTFF
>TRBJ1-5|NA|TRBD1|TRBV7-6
TGTGCCAGCAGCACCATCCTCGGACAGGGGGCTATAGGCAATCAGCCCCAGCATTTT
CASSTILGQGAIGNQPQHF
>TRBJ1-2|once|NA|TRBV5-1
TGCGCCAGCAGCTTGCAGCCAGGAAGCTATGGCTACACCTTC
CASSLQPGSYGYTF
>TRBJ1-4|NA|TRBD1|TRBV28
TGTGCCAGCCAAGAGATGACAGGGGGTAATGAAAAACTGTTTTTT
CASQEMTGGNEKLFF
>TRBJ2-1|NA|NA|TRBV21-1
TGTGCCAGCACCGAAAGCCCCGGGGGGGCCTACAATGAGCAGTTCTTC
CASTESPGGAYNEQFF
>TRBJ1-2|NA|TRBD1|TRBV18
TGTGCCAGCTCACCAGACCGGGACAGGGCCTATGGCTACACCTTC
CASSPDRDRAYGYTF
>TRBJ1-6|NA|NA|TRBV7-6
TGTGCCAGCAGCTTAGCGAGATTGGACAGCGCAAGTTCACCCCTCCACTTT
CASSLARLDSASSPLHF
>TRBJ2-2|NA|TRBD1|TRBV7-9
TGTGCCAGCAGGCGCCGGGACAGGGTTTCCGGGGAGCTGTTTTTT
CASRRRDRVSGELFF
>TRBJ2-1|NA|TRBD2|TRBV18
TGTGCCAGCTCACCCCTGACTAGCGCCAACAATGAGCAGTTCTTC
CASSPLTSANNEQFF
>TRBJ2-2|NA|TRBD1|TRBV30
TGTGCCTGGAGTTTTCCTATTGGACAGGGGTGGACCGGGGAGCTGTTTTTT
CAWSFPIGQGWTGELFF
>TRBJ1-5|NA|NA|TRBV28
TGTGCCAGCAGTATAACAGGGTCCGGACAGCCCCAGCATTTT
CASSITGSGQPQHF
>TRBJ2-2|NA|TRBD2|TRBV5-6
TGTGCCAGCAGCCCCGGGGGGGCTATCGGGGAGCTGTTTTTT
CASSPGGAIGELFF
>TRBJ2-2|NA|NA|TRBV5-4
TGTGCCAGCAGCTTGGTGCGCGGTTCGAACACCGGGGAGCTGTTTTTT
CASSLVRGSNTGELFF
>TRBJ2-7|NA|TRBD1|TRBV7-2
TGTGCCAGCAGCATCGACAGGGCGAACGAGCAGTACTTC
CASSIDRANEQYF
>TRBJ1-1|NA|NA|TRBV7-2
TGTGCCAGCAGCCCTACAGGGCCCAACACTGAAGCTTTCTTT
CASSPTGPNTEAFF
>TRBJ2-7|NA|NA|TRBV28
TGTGCCAGCAGCCAGACAGGCCTTCTCTCCTACGAGCAGTACTTC
CASSQTGLLSYEQYF
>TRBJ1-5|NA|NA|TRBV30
TGTGCCTGGGCCCCGGGTGGTCAGCCCCAGCATTTT
CAWAPGGQPQHF
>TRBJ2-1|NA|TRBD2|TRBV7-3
TGTGCCAGCAGCTTTCGGAGGGAGGGCCGTTTCAATGAGCAGTTCTTC
CASSFRREGRFNEQFF
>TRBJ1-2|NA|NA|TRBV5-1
TGCGCCAGCAGCTTGGCGGGACAAGGCTACACCTTC
CASSLAGQGYTF
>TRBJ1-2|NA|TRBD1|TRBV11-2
TGTGCCAGCAGCTTAGGACAACAGGGGAGAGGCACCTTC
CASSLGQQGRGTF
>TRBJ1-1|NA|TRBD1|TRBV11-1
TGTGCCAGCAGCACAACAGGGGGCACTGAAGCTTTCTTT
CASSTTGGTEAFF
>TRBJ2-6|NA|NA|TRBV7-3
TGTGCCAGCAGCTCGCGGACAATCCCCTCGGGGGCCAACGTCCTGACTTTC
CASSSRTIPSGANVLTF
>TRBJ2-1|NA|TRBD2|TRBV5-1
TGCGCCAGCAGCATTAGCGGGAGCTCCTACAATGAGCAGTTCTTC
CASSISGSSYNEQFF
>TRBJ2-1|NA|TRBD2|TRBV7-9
TGTGCCAGCAGCTTAGCCAGTCGGACTAGCGGGGAGGGCTACAATGAGCAGTTCTTC
CASSLASRTSGEGYNEQFF
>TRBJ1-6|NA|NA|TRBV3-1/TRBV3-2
TGTGCCAGCAGCCAATCTCAGGGACCCCTCCACTTT
CASSQSQGPLHF
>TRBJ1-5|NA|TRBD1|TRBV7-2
TGTGCCAGCAGCTTACTGGACAGGGCCCATCAGCCCCAGCATTTT
CASSLLDRAHQPQHF
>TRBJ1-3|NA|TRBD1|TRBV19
TGTGCCAGTAGTACGAGGACAGGGGCTGGAAACACCATATATTTT
CASSTRTGAGNTIYF
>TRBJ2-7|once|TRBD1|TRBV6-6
TGTGCCAGCAGTTACGGAGACAGGGCTTTCGAGCAGTACTTC
CASSYGDRAFEQYF
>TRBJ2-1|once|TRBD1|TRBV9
TGTGCCAGCAGCGGCATACCGGGACAGACGTACAATGAGCAGTTCTTC
CASSGIPGQTYNEQFF
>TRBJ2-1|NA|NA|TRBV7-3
TGTGCCAGCAGCCCCTCTACGTTACACAATGAGCAGTTCTTC
CASSPSTLHNEQFF
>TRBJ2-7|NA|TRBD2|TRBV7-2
TGTGCCAGCAGCTTAACAACTAGCGGGAGTCTTTCCTACGAGCAGTACTTC
CASSLTTSGSLSYEQYF
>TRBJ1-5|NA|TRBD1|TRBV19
TGTGCCAGTAGCGGGGGGGACAGGGGGCCCCATCAGCCCCAGCATTTT
CASSGGDRGPHQPQHF
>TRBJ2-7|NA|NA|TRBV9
TGTGCCAGCAGCCCGCCAGGTAGTGTCTACGAGCAGTACTTC
CASSPPGSVYEQYF
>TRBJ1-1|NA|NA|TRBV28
TGTGCCAGCAGACCGGGATCTCTTGAAGCTTTCTTT
CASRPGSLEAFF
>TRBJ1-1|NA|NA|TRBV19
TGTGCCAGTAGTACAGGGTGGAACACTGAAGCTTTCTTT
CASSTGWNTEAFF
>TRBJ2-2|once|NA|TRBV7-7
TGTGCTAGCAGCTTAGAGTCTGTAGTCACCGGGGAGCTGTTTTTT
CASSLESVVTGELFF
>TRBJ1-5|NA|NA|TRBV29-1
TGCAGCGTTACGGGGGGCAATAATCAGCCCCAGCATTTT
CSVTGGNNQPQHF
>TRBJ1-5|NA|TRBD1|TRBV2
TGTGCCAGCAGCAGGACAGGGGATAGCAATCAGCCCCAGCATTTT
CASSRTGDSNQPQHF
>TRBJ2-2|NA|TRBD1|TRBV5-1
TGCGCCAGCAGTGACGGGACAGGGGTTCTCGGGGAGCTGTTTTTT
CASSDGTGVLGELFF
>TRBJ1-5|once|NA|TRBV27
TGTGCCAGCAGTTCGGACAACAATCAGCCCCAGCATTTT
CASSSDNNQPQHF